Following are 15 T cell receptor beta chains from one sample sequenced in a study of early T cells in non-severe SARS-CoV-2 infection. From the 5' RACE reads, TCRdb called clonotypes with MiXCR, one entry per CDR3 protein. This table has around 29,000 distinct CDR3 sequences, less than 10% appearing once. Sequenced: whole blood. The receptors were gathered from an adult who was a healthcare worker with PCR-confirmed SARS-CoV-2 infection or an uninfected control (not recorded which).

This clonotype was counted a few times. For the CDR3, the DNA is TGTGCCAGCAGTTACTCGACTCGACAGGGGGAGTACGAGCAGTACTTC. Encoded protein: CASSYSTRQGEYEQYF. The chain links TRBV6-2 or TRBV6-3 to TRBJ2-7, with TRBD1 matching 9 bases. Germline V gives CDR1 MNHEY, CDR2 SVGEGT. V was pared by 0 bases and J by 4 bases, with 7 bases of the junction left unmatched. The CDR3 has 16 residues.

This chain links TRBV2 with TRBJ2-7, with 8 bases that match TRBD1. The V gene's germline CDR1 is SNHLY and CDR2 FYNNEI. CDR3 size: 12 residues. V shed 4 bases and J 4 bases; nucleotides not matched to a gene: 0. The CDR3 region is CASSGQGYEQYF. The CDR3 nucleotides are TGTGCCAGCAGTGGACAGGGGTACGAGCAGTACTTC.

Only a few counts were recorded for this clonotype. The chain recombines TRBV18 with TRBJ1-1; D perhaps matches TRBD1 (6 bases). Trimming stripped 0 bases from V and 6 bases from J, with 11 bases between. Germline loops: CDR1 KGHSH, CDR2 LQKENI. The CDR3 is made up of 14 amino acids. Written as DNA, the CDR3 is TGTGCCAGCTCACCACCGACCAGGGGCGCTGAAGCTTTCTTT. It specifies CASSPPTRGAEAFF.

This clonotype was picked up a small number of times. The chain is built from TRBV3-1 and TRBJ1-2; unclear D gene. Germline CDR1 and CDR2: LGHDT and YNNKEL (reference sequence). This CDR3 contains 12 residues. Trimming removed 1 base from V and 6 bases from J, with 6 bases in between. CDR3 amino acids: CASSQGPDGYTF. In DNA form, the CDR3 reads TGTGCCAGCAGCCAAGGCCCAGATGGCTACACCTTC.

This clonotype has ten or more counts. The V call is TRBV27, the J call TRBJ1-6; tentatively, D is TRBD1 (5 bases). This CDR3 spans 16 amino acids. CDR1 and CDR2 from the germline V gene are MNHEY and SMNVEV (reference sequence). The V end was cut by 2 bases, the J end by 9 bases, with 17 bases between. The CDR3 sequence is CASSLTVGQGSSPLHF. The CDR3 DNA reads TGTGCCAGCAGTTTAACGGTGGGGCAAGGAAGTTCACCCCTCCACTTT.

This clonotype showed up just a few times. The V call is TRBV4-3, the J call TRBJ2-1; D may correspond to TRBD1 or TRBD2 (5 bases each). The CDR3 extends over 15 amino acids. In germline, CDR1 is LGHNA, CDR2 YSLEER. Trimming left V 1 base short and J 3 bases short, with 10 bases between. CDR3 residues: CASSQALGVYNEQFF. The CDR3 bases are TGCGCCAGCAGCCAAGCCCTGGGGGTCTACAATGAGCAGTTCTTC.

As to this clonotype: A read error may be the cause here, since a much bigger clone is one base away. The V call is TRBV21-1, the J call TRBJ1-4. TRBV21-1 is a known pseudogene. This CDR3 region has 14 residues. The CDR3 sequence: CANSKTGVNEKLFF. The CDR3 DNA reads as TGTGCCAACAGCAAAACCGGAGTTAATGAAAAACTGTTTTTT.

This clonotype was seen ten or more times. In nucleotides, the CDR3 is TGTGCCAGCAGCCAAGGACGGGACACTGAAGCTTTCTTT. This sequence encodes CASSQGRDTEAFF. The chain employs TRBV3-1 and TRBJ1-1; no firm D call. The CDR3 is 13 amino acids. Per germline, CDR1 LGHDT and CDR2 YNNKEL (reference sequence). Trimming shortened V by 1 base and J by 3 bases, and 6 bases separated the two germline ends.

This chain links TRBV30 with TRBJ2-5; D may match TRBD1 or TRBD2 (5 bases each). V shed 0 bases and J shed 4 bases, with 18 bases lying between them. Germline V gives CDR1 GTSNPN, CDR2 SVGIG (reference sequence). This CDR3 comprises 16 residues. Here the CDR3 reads CAWSVRGTHWGETQYF. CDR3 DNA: TGTGCCTGGAGTGTACGTGGGACCCACTGGGGAGAGACCCAGTACTTC.

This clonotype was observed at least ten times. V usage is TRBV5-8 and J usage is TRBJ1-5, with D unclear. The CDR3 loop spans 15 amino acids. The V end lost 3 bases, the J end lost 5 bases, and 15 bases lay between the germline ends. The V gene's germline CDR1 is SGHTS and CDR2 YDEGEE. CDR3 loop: CASSSTPDGYQPQHF. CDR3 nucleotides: TGTGCCAGCAGCTCGACGCCCGACGGCTATCAGCCCCAGCATTTT.

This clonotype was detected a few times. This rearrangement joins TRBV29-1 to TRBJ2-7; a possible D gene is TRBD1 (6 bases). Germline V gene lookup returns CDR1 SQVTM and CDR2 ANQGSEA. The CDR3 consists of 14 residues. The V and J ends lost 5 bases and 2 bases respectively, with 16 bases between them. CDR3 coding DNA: TGCAGCGTTACCGGGACATTTGGGACCTACGAGCAGTACTTC. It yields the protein CSVTGTFGTYEQYF.

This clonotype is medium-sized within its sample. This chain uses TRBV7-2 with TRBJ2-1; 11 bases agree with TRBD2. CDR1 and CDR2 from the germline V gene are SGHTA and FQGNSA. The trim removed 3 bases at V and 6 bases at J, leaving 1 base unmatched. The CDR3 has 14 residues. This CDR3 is CASSFTSGSNEQFF. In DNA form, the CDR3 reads TGTGCCAGCAGCTTCACTAGCGGGAGCAATGAGCAGTTCTTC.

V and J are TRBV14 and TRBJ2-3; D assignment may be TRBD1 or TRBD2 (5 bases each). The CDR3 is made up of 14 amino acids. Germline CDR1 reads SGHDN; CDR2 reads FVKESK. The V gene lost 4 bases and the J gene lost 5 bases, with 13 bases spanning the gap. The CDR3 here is CASSRKERGDTQYF. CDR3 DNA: TGTGCCAGCAGCCGAAAAGAGAGGGGAGATACGCAGTATTTT.

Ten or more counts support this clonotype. CDR3 sequence: CSAERTSGVYNEQFF. CDR3 DNA sequence: TGCAGTGCCGAGAGGACTAGCGGGGTCTACAATGAGCAGTTCTTC. V gene TRBV20-1 combines with J gene TRBJ2-1; TRBD2 agrees at 12 bases. This CDR3 has 15 amino acids. The V segment lost 6 bases and the J segment 3 bases; nucleotides outside the gene matches: 6. Per germline, CDR1 DFQATT and CDR2 SNEGSKA (reference sequence).

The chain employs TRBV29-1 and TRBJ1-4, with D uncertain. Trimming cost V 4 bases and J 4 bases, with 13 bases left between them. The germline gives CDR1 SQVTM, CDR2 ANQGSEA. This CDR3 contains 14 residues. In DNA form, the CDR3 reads TGCAGCGTTGGGGAGAACGGGTTTAATGAAAAACTGTTTTTT. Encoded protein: CSVGENGFNEKLFF.